This T cell receptor (beta chain) was found in a study of T cell repertoires in aging, cancer and after chemotherapy. Study information: Over several months to years, re-sampled healthy donor repertoires clearly shared clones.

TRB rearrangements spanning V, D and J were amplified using mixed TRB-A/B primers. MiXCR was run by TCRdb on the multiplex PCR reads, yielding one entry per CDR3 protein. Among approximately 9,600 distinct CDR3 sequences listed, approximately 26% were seen once. Peripheral blood genomic DNA, not sorted cells or RNA, was the template. The source of this sequence is a human donor in good health. The sample taken for sequencing was blood.

CDR3 in amino acids: CASSSSGRSTQYF. In DNA form, the CDR3 reads TGTGCCAGCAGCTCCAGCGGGAGGTCTACGCAGTATTTT. The chain combines TRBV11-1 with TRBJ2-3; TRBD2 matches 9 bases. J gave up 8 bases and V 4 bases, and 4 bases lay outside the gene matches. The CDR3 runs 13 residues. Germline V gene data show CDR1 as SGHAT and CDR2 as FQDESV (reference sequence).